This section outlines one T cell receptor beta chain sequence together with its context. This sample is drawn from a study of low-dose radiotherapy and immunotherapy resistance in tumors. As for the study in general: Treatment of Cohort 2 consisted of 1 Gy per fraction every two weeks, amounting to 13 Gy over 26 weeks. Patients received cyclophosphamide 200 mg/m2 intravenously every two weeks, the day before radiation-immunotherapy.

The time point here: after trial treatment. The sample's treatment: LDRT plus nivolumab, ipilimumab, low-dose cyclophosphamide and aspirin (RACIN trial). All of the donors were given nivolumab, ipilimumab, aspirin, low-dose cyclophosphamide and low-dose radiotherapy as part of RACIN, a single-arm trial. Advanced solid tumors without tumor-infiltrating lymphocytes were required for inclusion. Alpha- and beta-chain coverage of first-strand cDNA came from TRAV- and TRBV-specific primers. Amplification of TCRs used a constant-region primer and V-primer adapter for 15 to 25 PCR cycles. MiXCR, applied by TCRdb to the reads, yields one record per CDR3 protein. The sample lists 65,000 to 85,000 distinct CDR3 sequences; over 15% were seen once. Germline values: CDR1 MNHEY, CDR2 SVGEGT. There are 15 residues in the CDR3. Trimming took off 5 bases at V and 4 bases at J, with 17 bases between the two ends.

V gene TRBV6-2 or TRBV6-3 combines with J gene TRBJ1-2; D call uncertain. The sequencing used PBMCs, collected after low-dose radiotherapy plus immunotherapy. The TCR was taken from a male donor with prostate cancer. The DNA of the CDR3 is TGTGCCAGCAGTGTAGAATGGGAGGGCGCCTATGGCTACACCTTC. Translation gives CASSVEWEGAYGYTF.